This record looks at one T cell receptor beta chain sequence and its context. Semi-nested PCR with Nested Universal Primer A followed constant-region reverse priming of full-length variable regions. TCRdb reprocessed the 5' RACE reads with MiXCR, giving one entry per CDR3 protein. The top ten hold around 4% of the sample, which has roughly 6,000 distinct CDR3 sequences, approximately 70% seen once. Memory CD4+ cells were defined as CD4+CD45RO+CD25-. CDR1 and CDR2 from the germline V gene are DFQATT and SNEGSKA (reference sequence). The CDR3 runs 15 residues. V lost 0 bases, J lost 3 bases, and 13 bases lay in between.

The chain joins TRBV20-1 to TRBJ2-3; D unresolved. The sample was memory CD4+ T cells sorted from a lymph node. Subset meaning: memory CD4+ T cells, CD4+CD45RO+CD25-. This receptor was obtained from a female donor with breast cancer. CDR3 amino acids: CSARDLSSPTDTQYF. The CDR3 nucleotides are TGCAGTGCTAGAGATCTAAGTTCACCAACAGATACGCAGTATTTT.